A selection of T cell receptor beta chains follows, all from one sample in a study of graft-versus-host responses after intestinal transplantation. The table came from immunoSEQ multiplex PCR; TCRdb's copy has only in-frame clones and leaves some out. The repertoire holds 90,000 to 150,000 clones, 95% seen once, with more than 2.5% in the top ten. Antigens for these TCRs are unknown. The sample was unstimulated CD8+ T cells sorted from spleen or lymph node cells, taken before intestinal transplant. Source of these receptors: a human donor who received an intestinal transplant. Both conserved end residues are part of each CDR3. Each record gives: clone size, V gene, J gene, D gene, CDR3 DNA, CDR3 protein. The D gene is left open where the match is weak. Clone size is shown for a subset of rows, as once, few, many or a class of expanded clone.

>NA|TRBV7-9|TRBJ2-7|NA
TGTGCCAGCAGCGATAGCTCCTACGAGCAGTACTTC
CASSDSSYEQYF
>NA|TRBV9|TRBJ2-3|TRBD1
TGTGCCAGCAGCGTAGCTCTTGGACAGGGGGCGGGTGCAGATACGCAGTATTTT
CASSVALGQGAGADTQYF
>once|TRBV9|TRBJ2-1|NA
TGTGCCAGCAGCGTAGTCGGGGGCCACGAGCAGTTCTTC
CASSVVGGHEQFF
>NA|TRBV9|TRBJ2-7|NA
TGTGCCAGCAGCGTAGGGACTTACTACGAGCAGTACTTC
CASSVGTYYEQYF
>NA|TRBV7-9|TRBJ2-1|TRBD2
TGTGCCAGCAGCCAGGGGACTAGCGCCTACAATGAGCAGTTCTTC
CASSQGTSAYNEQFF
>NA|TRBV28|TRBJ1-5|TRBD1
TGTGCCAGCAGTTTAATCGGGACAGAGGCCAATCAGCCCCAGCATTTT
CASSLIGTEANQPQHF
>NA|TRBV4-1|TRBJ2-1|NA
TGCGCCAGCAGCCAAGAAATCACAGGTAGGGCGTCTGAGCAGTTCTTC
CASSQEITGRASEQFF
>NA|TRBV4-3|TRBJ2-7|TRBD2
TGCGCCAGCAGCCAAGCCCTAGCGGGAGCTTACGAGCAGTACTTC
CASSQALAGAYEQYF
>NA|TRBV7-9|TRBJ2-5|TRBD1
TGTGCCAGCAGCTTTCCGGGACAGGTGAACCAAGAGACCCAGTACTTC
CASSFPGQVNQETQYF
>once|TRBV10-1|TRBJ2-5|TRBD2
TGCGCCCGCAGTGAGGGTACTTTAGCGGGAGTAGGAGAGACCCAGTACTTC
CARSEGTLAGVGETQYF
>NA|TRBV10-1|TRBJ2-7|NA
TGCGCCGGGCTATTCTACGAGCAGTACTTC
CAGLFYEQYF
>NA|TRBV7-9|TRBJ1-1|NA
TGTGCCAGCAGCTTTAGTGGCTGGGGCACTGAAGCTTTCTTT
CASSFSGWGTEAFF
>NA|TRBV5-5|TRBJ1-1|NA
TGTGCCAGCAGCCCACTATGGTCGGGAGTGGGAACTGAAGCTTTCTTT
CASSPLWSGVGTEAFF
>NA|TRBV4-1|TRBJ1-2|NA
TGCGCCAGCAAACCCGATGGGGGGGGACATGGCTACACCTTC
CASKPDGGGHGYTF
>NA|TRBV9|TRBJ1-1|TRBD1
TGTGCCAGCAGCGTAGAGAGGACAGGGCATCGAGACACTGAAGCTTTCTTT
CASSVERTGHRDTEAFF